This T cell receptor beta chain was sequenced in a study of blood T cell repertoires in COVID-19. Trimming took off 2 bases at V and 0 bases at J, with 7 bases between the two ends. This CDR3 comprises 15 residues. From germline, CDR1 is MNHNS and CDR2 SASEGT. A Seattle source enrolled patients during active infection and followed them longitudinally. Produced via immunoSEQ multiplex PCR; TCRdb's table is partial and in-frame only. This sample has roughly 230,000 clones, with 80% to 95% found just once. The TCR sequence derives from a man in his thirties or forties with COVID-19, enrolled during active disease. The sample consisted of peripheral blood. This chain uses TRBV6-1 with TRBJ2-2; weak D call: TRBD1 (6 bases). Here the CDR3 DNA reads TGTGCCAGCAGTGAATGGACAGCGAACACCGGGGAGCTGTTTTTT. It specifies CASSEWTANTGELFF.